These 32 T cell receptor beta chains were sequenced from one sample in a study of OX40 agonist ivuxolimab in advanced cancers. Repertoires were generated with immunoSEQ multiplex PCR, while TCRdb's copy carries only in-frame clones and drops some. Altogether 70,000 or so clones are present, about 85% being singletons, with the ten largest covering less than 6.5%. The sample was CD4+ or CD8+ T cells sorted from blood, taken in a trial of the OX40 agonist ivuxolimab. The receptors here all came from an adult with an advanced solid tumor such as melanoma, head and neck, liver or kidney cancer.

The chain is built from TRBV5-1 and TRBJ2-2; the match to TRBD1 covers 8 bases. CDR3 size: 16 residues. From germline, CDR1 is SGHRS and CDR2 YFSETQ. Trimming removed 5 bases from V and 0 bases from J; junction bases left unmatched: 6. The CDR3 coding sequence is TGCGCCAGCAGACCCGGGACAGGCGCGAACACCGGGGAGCTGTTTTTT. Encoded protein: CASRPGTGANTGELFF.

The rearrangement uses TRBV5-1 and TRBJ2-2; D could derive from TRBD1 or TRBD2 (5 bases each). This CDR3 comprises 15 residues. CDR1 and CDR2 (germline): SGHRS, YFSETQ. V was trimmed by 4 bases and J by 3 bases, leaving 13 bases between them. In DNA form, the CDR3 reads TGCGCCAGCAGCACCTCGGGGCCTGACACCGGGGAGCTGTTTTTT. It translates to CASSTSGPDTGELFF.

The rearrangement joins TRBV2 to TRBJ1-2, with TRBD1 matching over 7 bases. CDR1 SNHLY and CDR2 FYNNEI come from the germline V gene. V shed 2 bases and J 4 bases; nucleotides not matched to a gene: 7. This CDR3 is 15 amino acids long. The CDR3 protein is CASSESGGTIYGYTF. In nucleotides, the CDR3 is TGTGCCAGCAGTGAATCAGGGGGAACAATCTATGGCTACACCTTC.

The gene calls are TRBV9 and TRBJ2-5; TRBD2 matches at 8 bases. The closer fit of TRBJ2-7 to the DNA end suggests the J call may be wrong. From germline, CDR1 is SGDLS and CDR2 YYNGEE. This CDR3 is built from 16 residues. The CDR3 nucleotides read TGTGCCAGCAGCGTAGGGTCAACTAGCGGACTCTACGAGCAGTACTTC. Its translation is CASSVGSTSGLYEQYF.

Here the CDR3 DNA reads TGTGCCAGCAGTTACAACAGGGGGGCTAATGAAAAACTGTTTTTT. Encoded protein: CASSYNRGANEKLFF. The chain carries TRBV6-6 and TRBJ1-4; 8 bases are a match to TRBD1. The J segment lost 3 bases and the V segment lost 2 bases, leaving 2 bases of the junction unmatched. CDR1 is MNHNY, CDR2 SVGAGI, per germline (reference sequence). This CDR3 is built from 15 residues.

The chain recombines TRBV14 with TRBJ2-5; either TRBD1 or TRBD2 may supply D (5 bases each). V lost 6 bases, J lost 1 base, and 9 bases lay in between. The CDR3 totals 13 residues. Germline V CDR1 and CDR2: SGHDN, FVKESK. CDR3 DNA sequence: TGTGCCAGCAGAGGGACGGCCCAAGAGACCCAGTACTTC. Translated: CASRGTAQETQYF.

The chain uses TRBV27 and TRBJ1-6; the D gene is possibly TRBD1 (6 bases). Trimming removed 10 bases at V and 6 bases at J, with 13 bases between. The CDR3 loop spans 13 amino acids. Germline loops: CDR1 MNHEY, CDR2 SMNVEV (reference sequence). CDR3 bases: TGTGCCACCGGACAGCTCTTTAATTCACCCCTCCACTTT. It yields the protein CATGQLFNSPLHF.

The V and J genes are TRBV14 and TRBJ2-2; D gene unclear. The CDR3 covers 13 residues. V lost 6 bases and J 7 bases, leaving 12 bases between the germline ends. The V gene's germline CDR1 is SGHDN and CDR2 FVKESK. The CDR3 is CASRPRLNGELFF. Written as DNA, the CDR3 is TGTGCCAGCAGGCCCCGACTCAACGGGGAGCTGTTTTTT.

The chain couples TRBV5-6 to TRBJ2-2, with D possibly being TRBD2 (6 bases). Germline CDR1 is SGHDT and CDR2 is YYEEEE. V was trimmed by 2 bases and J by 4 bases, leaving 12 bases between them. This CDR3 is 15 amino acids long. Here the CDR3 DNA reads TGTGCCAGCAGCTTTAGTAGCGGAGCCACCGGGGAGCTGTTTTTT. As protein: CASSFSSGATGELFF.

V and J are TRBV19 and TRBJ1-5; 8 bases line up with TRBD1. Germline loops: CDR1 LNHDA, CDR2 SQIVND (reference sequence). With 5 bases clipped from V and 4 bases from J, the junction kept 10 bases outside the gene matches. The CDR3 consists of 16 residues. CDR3 loop: CASSVTTGDANQPQHF. In nucleotides, the CDR3 is TGTGCCAGTAGTGTAACGACAGGGGACGCGAATCAGCCCCAGCATTTT.

The CDR3 is CASSSGLAGGPVEQYF. CDR3 in DNA: TGTGCCTCTTCCTCGGGACTAGCGGGAGGGCCGGTCGAGCAGTACTTC. The chain recombines TRBV30 with TRBJ2-7; the match to TRBD2 covers 16 bases. CDR1 GTSNPN and CDR2 SVGIG come from the germline V gene (reference sequence). V trimming: 7 bases; J trimming: 6 bases; junction bases outside the gene matches: 12. The CDR3 totals 16 residues.

The genes are TRBV5-4 and TRBJ2-3; D not resolved. The germline gives CDR1 SGHNT, CDR2 YYREEE (reference sequence). The V end was cut by 1 base, the J end by 2 bases, with 8 bases between. The CDR3 totals 14 residues. This CDR3 reads CASSLKTITDTQYF. For the CDR3, the DNA is TGTGCCAGCAGCTTGAAAACAATCACAGATACGCAGTATTTT.

This clone came up a few times. The V call is TRBV7-9, the J call TRBJ2-5, with D unclear. The germline V gene encodes CDR1 SEHNR and CDR2 FQNEAQ (reference sequence). This CDR3 has 14 amino acids. Trimming took 1 base from V and 0 from J, leaving 6 bases between them. This chain's CDR3 is CASSLDTNQETQYF. The CDR3 DNA sequence: TGTGCCAGCAGCTTAGACACAAACCAAGAGACCCAGTACTTC.

The chain links TRBV28 to TRBJ1-1, with 8 bases that match TRBD1. Germline CDR1 reads MDHEN; CDR2 reads SYDVKM. The ends lost 6 bases at V and 4 bases at J; junction bases unmatched: 13. The CDR3 contains 16 residues. The CDR3 DNA sequence: TGTGCCAGCAGCGGCAAACTTGGACAGGGTGGCACTGAAGCTTTCTTT. It specifies CASSGKLGQGGTEAFF.

In this sample, this clone turned up once. The rearrangement uses TRBV6-5 and TRBJ1-5, with a tentative D call TRBD1 (5 bases). CDR3 length equals 14 residues. V lost 1 base and J 6 bases, leaving 10 bases between the germline ends. Germline V gene data show CDR1 as MNHEY and CDR2 as SVGAGI. CDR3 nucleotides: TGTGCCAGCAGTTACTTGGGGGACGCTCAGCCCCAGCATTTT. This codes for CASSYLGDAQPQHF.

The chain recombines TRBV10-3 with TRBJ1-1, with D unresolved. Germline CDR1 and CDR2: ENHRY and SYGVKD. The CDR3 contains 12 residues. Between the trimmed V and J ends, which lost 8 bases and 2 bases, there was a span of 9 bases. CDR3 loop: CAIGTRNTEAFF. The CDR3 nucleotides are TGTGCCATCGGAACACGTAACACTGAAGCTTTCTTT.

This rearrangement joins TRBV4-1 to TRBJ2-1; 16 bases line up with TRBD2. Germline loops: CDR1 MGHRA, CDR2 YSYEKL. The CDR3 is made up of 19 amino acids. The V gene end was trimmed by 2 bases and the J gene end by 7 bases; junction bases not matched to a gene: 11. CDR3 sequence: CASSQRGGLAGGNRNEQFF. The CDR3 coding sequence is TGCGCCAGCAGCCAACGGGGGGGACTAGCGGGAGGGAATAGGAATGAGCAGTTCTTC.

This clone was counted only a few times. The chain has TRBV7-9 and TRBJ2-4; D gene unclear. Looked up from germline, CDR1 is SEHNR and CDR2 is FQNEAQ (reference sequence). Trimming pared 5 bases from V and 3 bases from J, leaving 20 bases between. The CDR3 extends over 17 amino acids. CDR3 sequence: CASSPNGQRLLKNIQYF. The CDR3 DNA is TGTGCCAGCAGCCCAAACGGCCAGCGCCTACTCAAAAACATTCAGTACTTC. The variable domain in full, with the rest retrieved from reference TRBV7-9 and TRBJ2-4, is DTGVSQNPRHKITKRGQNVTFRCDPISEHNRLYWYRQTLGQGPEFLTYFQNEAQLEKSRLLSDRFSAERPKGSFSTLEIQRTEQGDSAMYLCASSPNGQRLLKNIQYFGAGTRLSVL.

The chain has TRBV7-9 and TRBJ2-2; D is ambiguous. The V end was cut by 5 bases, the J end by 4 bases, with 8 bases between. This CDR3 region has 13 residues. CDR1 is SEHNR, CDR2 FQNEAQ, per germline (reference sequence). CDR3: CASSRVGTGELFF. The CDR3 DNA sequence: TGTGCCAGCAGCCGGGTAGGCACCGGGGAGCTGTTTTTT.

This clone has a handful of counts. The chain is built from TRBV2 and TRBJ1-5; D perhaps matches TRBD1 (6 bases). The CDR3 runs 14 residues. Germline CDR1 is SNHLY and CDR2 is FYNNEI. The V end lost 4 bases, the J end lost 7 bases, and 14 bases lay between the germline ends. The CDR3 is CASSGTGMMQPQHF. The CDR3 coding sequence is TGTGCCAGCAGTGGTACAGGGATGATGCAGCCCCAGCATTTT.

CDR3 coding DNA: TGTGCCAGCAGCCTTGGGGCCCGGCAGGCCGGGCAGCCCCAGCATTTT. Residues: CASSLGARQAGQPQHF. The rearrangement links TRBV28 to TRBJ1-5, with a weak D call TRBD1 (5 bases). This CDR3 is built from 16 residues. V lost 6 bases, J lost 7 bases, and 22 bases lay in between. Per the germline V gene, CDR1 is MDHEN and CDR2 is SYDVKM.

This rearrangement joins TRBV19 to TRBJ2-1, with no clear D. With 4 bases removed from V and 0 bases from J, the gap between germline ends came to 10 bases. The germline V gene encodes CDR1 LNHDA and CDR2 SQIVND (reference sequence). The CDR3 totals 15 residues. The CDR3 DNA reads as TGTGCCAGTAGTACCAGCATCAGCTCCTACAATGAGCAGTTCTTC. Translated, it gives CASSTSISSYNEQFF.

The chain combines TRBV6-4 with TRBJ2-1; 12 positions match TRBD2. Germline V gene data show CDR1 as MRHNA and CDR2 as SNTAGT. The CDR3 loop spans 16 amino acids. V trimming: 2 bases; J trimming: 9 bases; junction bases outside the gene matches: 8. CDR3 DNA: TGTGCCAGCAGTGACGAGGGACTAGCGGGTTCAAGTGAGCAGTTCTTC. Its translation is CASSDEGLAGSSEQFF.

The genes are TRBV5-6 and TRBJ2-6; TRBD2 might be the D (7 bases). There are 17 residues in the CDR3. CDR1 SGHDT and CDR2 YYEEEE come from the germline V gene. V lost 4 bases to trimming and J lost 4 bases, with 18 bases between them. DNA for the CDR3: TGTGCCAGCAGCCTCAGACTTGCGGGGGCCGGGGCCAACGTCCTGACTTTC. It translates to CASSLRLAGAGANVLTF.

The chain employs TRBV19 and TRBJ1-1; weak D call: TRBD1 (6 bases). There are 16 residues in the CDR3. Germline values: CDR1 LNHDA, CDR2 SQIVND (reference sequence). V was clipped by 4 bases and J by 0 bases, with 15 bases between them. The CDR3 nucleotides are TGTGCCAGTAGTACACAACAGGGCCCTTTGAACACTGAAGCTTTCTTT. Residues: CASSTQQGPLNTEAFF. Complete variable domain (other parts from reference TRBV19 and TRBJ1-1): DGGITQSPKYLFRKEGQNVTLSCEQNLNHDAMYWYRQDPGQGLRLIYYSQIVNDFQKGDIAEGYSVSREKKESFPLTVTSAQKNPTAFYLCASSTQQGPLNTEAFFGQGTRLTVV.

This clone was counted a single time. The gene calls are TRBV5-1 and TRBJ2-2; TRBD1 or TRBD2 may be the D gene (6 bases each). The CDR3 has 15 amino acids. The V gene lost 5 bases and the J gene lost 1 base, with 12 bases spanning the gap. Germline V gives CDR1 SGHRS, CDR2 YFSETQ. CDR3 loop: CASRTGGQNTGELFF. For the CDR3, the DNA is TGCGCCAGCAGGACTGGGGGGCAGAACACCGGGGAGCTGTTTTTT.

Concerning this clone itself: Distinct nucleotide sequences in the sample also encode this CDR3. The rearrangement uses TRBV7-2 and TRBJ2-3, with a possible D match to TRBD1 (5 bases). V lost 5 bases and J 2 bases, leaving 14 bases between the germline ends. Germline CDR1 is SGHTA and CDR2 is FQGNSA. This CDR3 is built from 15 residues. For the CDR3, the DNA is TGTGCCAGCAGCCCCCGGACATCCCCCACAGATACGCAGTATTTT. It encodes CASSPRTSPTDTQYF.

The sample holds a few counts of this clone. The rearrangement joins TRBV27 to TRBJ1-5; maybe TRBD1 (6 bases). The germline V gene encodes CDR1 MNHEY and CDR2 SMNVEV (reference sequence). The CDR3 has 16 residues. The V and J ends lost 0 bases and 6 bases respectively, with 15 bases between them. The CDR3 nucleotides are TGTGCCAGCAGTTTATCACCGACAGGTTTGAGTCAGCCCCAGCATTTT. This sequence encodes CASSLSPTGLSQPQHF.

V is TRBV21-1 and J is TRBJ2-5. TRBV21-1 is a recognized pseudogene. CDR3 length equals 10 residues. CDR3 sequence (DNA): TGTGCCAGCGGTGGTGAGACCCAGTACTTC. Translation: CASGGETQYF.

This chain uses TRBV27 with TRBJ1-5; TRBD1 matches 7 bases. CDR1 is MNHEY and CDR2 is SMNVEV in the germline V gene (reference sequence). The CDR3 has 15 residues. J was trimmed by 0 bases and V by 4 bases; bases with no gene match: 3. The CDR3 nucleotides are TGTGCCAGCAGTTACAGGGGAACTAGCAATCAGCCCCAGCATTTT. Translation gives CASSYRGTSNQPQHF.

This clone came up once. This chain joins TRBV5-1 and TRBJ2-5, with 7 bases fitting TRBD1. After removal of 6 bases from V and 1 base from J, the junction contained 6 bases not matched to a gene. CDR1 is SGHRS and CDR2 is YFSETQ in the germline V gene. This CDR3 region has 14 residues. CDR3 bases: TGCGCCAGCACCCTGACAGGGTTCCAAGAGACCCAGTACTTC. It encodes CASTLTGFQETQYF.

The chain employs TRBV4-1 and TRBJ1-1, with D possibly TRBD1 on 6 matching bases. Trimming removed 1 base from V and 5 bases from J, with 14 bases in between. The germline V gene encodes CDR1 MGHRA and CDR2 YSYEKL. The CDR3 contains 15 residues. The CDR3 sequence: CASSQGGRGGTEAFF. The CDR3 DNA is TGCGCCAGCAGCCAAGGGGGCAGGGGAGGGACTGAAGCTTTCTTT.